These 13 T cell receptor beta chains share one sample of origin, sequenced in a study of cytomegalovirus exposure and HLA in healthy donors. Primers included in the PCR were 60 Vbeta and 13 Jbeta primers. Method: immunoSEQ multiplex PCR; TCRdb's copy keeps in-frame clones and lacks some. The repertoire includes about 160,000 clones, 65% to 80% of them detected once, and under 2.5% sits in the top ten. Sequencing was performed on PBMCs. The receptors stem from a man aged 35 to 55 in good health and CMV-seronegative.

V is TRBV5-1 and J is TRBJ2-1; weak D call: TRBD2 (6 bases). This CDR3 is 16 amino acids long. Deletions cut 0 bases from V and 2 bases from J, with 12 bases between. Germline V gene sequence: CDR1 SGHRS, CDR2 YFSETQ. The CDR3 region is CASSLGLRGPYNEQFF. CDR3 nucleotide sequence: TGCGCCAGCAGCTTGGGCCTGCGGGGACCCTACAATGAGCAGTTCTTC.

The chain couples TRBV2 to TRBJ1-4; D ambiguous. Germline values: CDR1 SNHLY, CDR2 FYNNEI. The CDR3 totals 13 residues. V was trimmed by 11 bases and J by 1 base, leaving 11 bases between them. CDR3 residues: CASREGTNEKLFF. DNA of the CDR3: TGTGCCTCAAGGGAGGGAACTAATGAAAAACTGTTTTTT.

The chain employs TRBV7-6 and TRBJ2-1; TRBD2 matches at 14 bases. There are 16 residues in the CDR3. Trimming took 2 bases from V and 8 from J; bases not matched to a gene: 5. From germline, CDR1 is SGHVS and CDR2 FNYEAQ. The CDR3 is CASSLSGTSGSYEQFF. CDR3 coding DNA: TGTGCCAGCAGCTTATCCGGGACTAGCGGGAGCTATGAGCAGTTCTTC.

The V gene is TRBV9, the J gene TRBJ2-2; 7 positions match TRBD2. Trimming at V came to 0 bases and at J to 0 bases, leaving 14 bases not matched to a gene. The germline gives CDR1 SGDLS, CDR2 YYNGEE. The CDR3 is made up of 20 amino acids. CDR3 in amino acids: CASSVATWVPGLTNTGELFF. The DNA for the CDR3 is TGTGCCAGCAGCGTAGCTACGTGGGTTCCGGGACTAACGAACACCGGGGAGCTGTTTTTT.

The chain carries TRBV27 and TRBJ1-4; 7 positions agree with TRBD1. The CDR3 sequence is 16 residues long. Germline-derived CDR1 and CDR2 are MNHEY and SMNVEV (reference sequence). The junction had 7 bases not matched to a gene; V was cut back by 2 bases and J by 4 bases. The chain's CDR3 is CASSLRGRGRNEKLFF. CDR3 coding DNA: TGTGCCAGCAGTTTAAGGGGGCGAGGGCGTAATGAAAAACTGTTTTTT.

The CDR3 reads CASSDSTSGTTGELFF. Here the CDR3 DNA reads TGTGCCAGCAGTGACAGTACTAGCGGAACCACCGGGGAGCTGTTTTTT. The chain has TRBV6-4 and TRBJ2-2, with 8 bases identical to TRBD2. CDR1 is MRHNA and CDR2 is SNTAGT in the germline V gene. The CDR3 spans 16 residues. The junction had 6 bases not matched to a gene; V was cut back by 2 bases and J by 4 bases.

The chain links TRBV5-8 to TRBJ1-4; D is unclear. V was trimmed by 7 bases and J by 8 bases, leaving 27 bases between them. The germline V gene has CDR1 SGHTS and CDR2 YDEGEE. The CDR3 covers 17 residues. The CDR3, as DNA: TGTGCCAGCCCAGCTTTTTTAGGGAACTCAGGAGGCGAAAAACTGTTTTTT. Translated: CASPAFLGNSGGEKLFF.

V gene TRBV7-8 combines with J gene TRBJ2-5; 7 nucleotides align to TRBD2. With V trimmed by 5 bases and J by 9 bases, 18 bases remained unmatched. CDR3 length equals 16 residues. Germline lookup yields CDR1 SGHVS and CDR2 FQNEAQ. The CDR3 loop reads CASSPRAGRQKAAQYF. In DNA, the CDR3 is TGTGCCAGCAGCCCTAGGGCCGGGAGGCAGAAGGCGGCCCAGTACTTC.

This chain uses TRBV2 with TRBJ2-5; perhaps TRBD2 as D (5 bases). CDR3 size: 13 residues. Trimming stripped 4 bases from V and 2 bases from J, with 8 bases between. Germline CDR1 is SNHLY and CDR2 is FYNNEI. DNA for the CDR3: TGTGCCAGCAGTGGGTCGGGACAAGAGACCCAGTACTTC. This translates into CASSGSGQETQYF.

As to this clone: The sample contains more than one DNA sequence encoding this CDR3. This chain links TRBV5-1 with TRBJ2-2, with D possibly being TRBD2 (7 bases). Germline V lookup: CDR1 SGHRS, CDR2 YFSETQ. The CDR3 is 14 amino acids. V was shortened by 4 bases and J by 8 bases, with 15 bases between the two germline ends. CDR3 protein: CASSRGDMSGELFF. The CDR3 nucleotides read TGCGCCAGCAGCCGGGGGGACATGTCAGGGGAGCTGTTTTTT.

The V and J genes are TRBV21-1 and TRBJ2-3; TRBD1, the D gene given by the table, was not confirmed from the DNA. TRBV21-1 is described as a pseudogene. There are 14 residues in the CDR3. The CDR3 region has the DNA TGTGCCAGCAGCTTACAGGGGGGCACAGATACGCAGTATTTT. Residues: CASSLQGGTDTQYF.

This clone occurred once. V usage is TRBV5-6 and J usage is TRBJ2-3; 9 bases align to TRBD1. Per germline, CDR1 SGHDT and CDR2 YYEEEE. This CDR3 has 16 amino acids. Trimming at V came to 4 bases and at J to 0 bases, leaving 6 bases not matched to a gene. The CDR3 here is CASSRDRAGSTDTQYF. The DNA for the CDR3 is TGTGCCAGCAGCAGGGACAGGGCGGGGAGCACAGATACGCAGTATTTT.

The V and J genes are TRBV6-1 and TRBJ2-1; 7 bases line up with TRBD1. V gave up 1 base and J gave up 6 bases; unmatched junction bases: 6. The CDR3 is 15 residues long. The germline V gene encodes CDR1 MNHNS and CDR2 SASEGT. Here the CDR3 reads CASSEGQGKLNEQFF. CDR3 nucleotide sequence: TGTGCCAGCAGTGAAGGACAGGGCAAACTCAATGAGCAGTTCTTC.